Detailed here is one T cell receptor beta chain. This clone came up once. The clone's antigen remains unknown. No much larger clone is present one base from it, and per-base qualities are unavailable. This entry belongs to a study of blood T cell repertoires in COVID-19 (TCRdb year 2020). Regarding the study in general: Samples covering the acute and convalescent phases of COVID-19 were provided by collaborators in the United States, Italy and Spain. The repertoires were made available in a free public database intended to serve as a resource for research on the immune response to SARS-CoV-2. The material from the prospective study consisted of cDNA or gDNA derived from T cells, B-cell-depleted T cells, or PBMCs. The samples were drawn from two sources: the first 160 participants of the ongoing ImmuneRACE study, and 1,000 to 1,500 subjects contributed by 6 global collaborators. The sample metadata nearly always contained a de-identified subject ID, COVID-19 status, age in years and sex. The dataset comprised deeply sampled blood TCRbeta repertoires from subjects exposed to, actively infected with, or recovered from COVID-19. Where HLA class I and class II types were available, the types were taken from metadata supplied by the sample provider, not from assay-based typing. Here is what the overall study found, with its caveats: Clinical and demographic metadata were provided uncurated, with the amount varying by source and participant.

The collaborating institutions used their own protocols to collect whole blood in K2EDTA tubes. For TCRbeta analysis, collaborators shipped samples in one of three forms: frozen whole blood, isolated PBMCs, or DNA extracted from either of those sample types. Based on the germline V gene, the CDR1 and CDR2 sequences are SGHRS and YFSETQ. The V end loses 5 bases and the J end loses 4 bases, and a stretch of 9 bases separates them. Counted from cysteine to phenylalanine, this CDR3 has 12 amino acids. Only the CDR3 DNA stays, 36 bases, in frame from base 1. The immunoSEQ Assay, a bias-controlled multiplex PCR, was used to amplify TCRbeta CDR3 regions from genomic DNA. The study's processing was this. Nucleated cell counts per sample were estimated from amplification of reference gene primers within the assay. To quantify the absolute abundance of each unique TCRbeta CDR3 rearrangement, sequence reads were collapsed and filtered. For each sample, productive Simpson clonality was calculated as the square root of Simpson's diversity index across productive rearrangements. Not all clones reach the TCRdb copy of this immuneACCESS table, which keeps in-frame sequences only. Checked studies attribute under half of the gap to unresolved V genes and leave the rest unexplained. The D gene and trimming were derived from the DNA, and the V and J assignments and clone size from that table. The sample contains about 230,000 clones, 83% of them found a single time. The biggest ten clones account for 5% to 6% of the sample.

The receptor comes from a man at least 80 years old with acute or convalescent COVID-19. Here the chain combines TRBV5-1 and TRBJ2-5, with no confident D gene call. Input material: peripheral blood. The DNA sequence follows: TGCGCCAGCAGAGACGAGGCAGAGACCCAGTACTTC. Its protein reads: CASRDEAETQYF. The full variable domain, completed from the reference TRBV5-1 and TRBJ2-5 proteins outside the CDR3, reads KAGVTQTPRYLIKTRGQQVTLSCSPISGHRSVSWYQQTPGQGLQFLFEYFSETQRNKGNFPGRFSGRQFSNSRSEMNVSTLELGDSALYLCASRDEAETQYFGPGTRLLVL.